The 20 T cell receptor beta chains reported below all come from one sample, sequenced in a study of shared T cell receptors in the human thymus. Profiled with immunoSEQ multiplex PCR; TCRdb holds only in-frame clones, not every one. This table holds about 660,000 clones, 88% found once. The same specimen was also included in a second study, on human thymus T cells.

Sequenced input: thymocytes. These receptor sequences come from a boy in the first two years of life with a congenital heart defect.

The chain recombines TRBV29-1 with TRBJ2-1; TRBD2 aligns across 7 bases. Germline V gene lookup returns CDR1 SQVTM and CDR2 ANQGSEA. This CDR3 comprises 14 residues. V lost 2 bases and J lost 0; bases outside the gene matches: 1. The CDR3 loop is CSVERGSSYNEQFF. The CDR3 DNA reads TGCAGCGTTGAACGCGGGAGCTCCTACAATGAGCAGTTCTTC.

The chain employs TRBV11-2 and TRBJ2-3, with TRBD2 matching over 7 bases. The length of the CDR3 is 17 residues. Germline values: CDR1 SGHAT, CDR2 FQNNGV. V gave up 5 bases and J gave up 2 bases; unmatched junction bases: 13. CDR3: CASSLGRWGGVTDTQYF. The DNA for the CDR3 is TGTGCCAGCAGCCTAGGCCGTTGGGGGGGGGTCACAGATACGCAGTATTTT.

This rearrangement joins TRBV29-1 to TRBJ2-1, with 11 bases identical to TRBD1. The CDR3 is 14 residues long. Germline assignment: CDR1 SQVTM and CDR2 ANQGSEA. V shed 6 bases, J shed 7 bases, and the junction held 8 bases outside the gene matches. The CDR3 DNA sequence: TGCAGCGTCCACGGACAGGGGGCTACAAATGAGCAGTTCTTC. Translated, it gives CSVHGQGATNEQFF.

This clone was observed a single time. The chain uses TRBV10-3 and TRBJ2-2, with D possibly being TRBD2 (5 bases). CDR1 and CDR2 from the germline V gene are ENHRY and SYGVKD. With 0 bases removed from V and 8 bases from J, the gap between germline ends came to 7 bases. The CDR3 is made up of 13 amino acids. The CDR3: CAISESRRGELFF. CDR3 in DNA: TGTGCCATCAGTGAGTCCAGGAGGGGGGAGCTGTTTTTT.

This chain joins TRBV5-1 and TRBJ2-1, with 11 bases lining up with TRBD2. Trimming cost V 3 bases and J 0 bases; bases outside gene matches: 2. CDR3 length: 16 residues. The V gene's germline CDR1 is SGHRS and CDR2 YFSETQ. CDR3 sequence reads: CASSSTSGVSYNEQFF. The CDR3 DNA reads TGCGCCAGCAGCTCGACTAGCGGGGTCTCCTACAATGAGCAGTTCTTC.

V usage is TRBV11-2 and J usage is TRBJ2-7; 13 nucleotides line up with TRBD2. V dropped 1 base and J dropped 5; count of bases not matched to a gene: 5. Germline V CDR1 and CDR2: SGHAT, FQNNGV. The CDR3 extends over 16 amino acids. CDR3 residues: CASSLGTSGRAHEQYF. In nucleotides, the CDR3 is TGTGCCAGCAGCTTAGGAACTAGCGGGAGGGCCCACGAGCAGTACTTC. Filled out from reference TRBV11-2 and TRBJ2-7, the complete variable domain reads EAGVAQSPRYKIIEKRQSVAFWCNPISGHATLYWYQQILGQGPKLLIQFQNNGVVDDSQLPKDRFSAERLKGVDSTLKIQPAKLEDSAVYLCASSLGTSGRAHEQYFGPGTRLTVT.

The chain links TRBV28 to TRBJ2-4; TRBD1 aligns across 7 bases. The CDR3 length is 14 residues. The germline V gene has CDR1 MDHEN and CDR2 SYDVKM. Unmatched junction bases numbered 3, after V lost 0 bases and J lost 7 bases. The CDR3 nucleotides read TGTGCCAGCAGTTTATGCGAGGGGGCGAACATTCAGTACTTC. Protein: CASSLCEGANIQYF.

The chain employs TRBV10-3 and TRBJ2-7; TRBD2 agrees at 10 bases. This CDR3 comprises 17 residues. In germline, CDR1 is ENHRY, CDR2 SYGVKD. J lost 3 bases, V lost 3 bases, and 11 bases had no gene match. The CDR3 DNA sequence: TGTGCCATCAGTGACGGGCTAGCGGGAGTCGAGGGCTACGAGCAGTACTTC. Its protein is CAISDGLAGVEGYEQYF.

This chain joins TRBV7-3 and TRBJ2-7; TRBD2 agrees at 14 bases. This CDR3 region has 16 residues. The germline CDR1 and CDR2 sequences are SGHTA and FQGTGA. V shed 5 bases, J shed 4 bases, and the junction held 7 bases outside the gene matches. The CDR3 coding sequence is TGTGCCAGCAGCCCAAGGACTAGCGGGAGGAAATACGAGCAGTACTTC. Translating it yields CASSPRTSGRKYEQYF.

V usage is TRBV29-1 and J usage is TRBJ2-7; the match to TRBD2 covers 10 bases. There are 18 residues in the CDR3. V gave up 6 bases and J gave up 0 bases; unmatched junction bases: 17. The germline V gene encodes CDR1 SQVTM and CDR2 ANQGSEA. CDR3 amino acids: CSVTLKASGSKNSYEQYF. The CDR3 nucleotides read TGCAGCGTGACCCTAAAGGCTAGCGGGAGTAAAAACTCCTACGAGCAGTACTTC.

The rearrangement joins TRBV5-8 to TRBJ2-1, with 7 bases that match TRBD1. This CDR3 spans 15 amino acids. V dropped 3 bases and J dropped 7; count of bases not matched to a gene: 10. CDR1 and CDR2 from the germline V gene are SGHTS and YDEGEE. This CDR3 is CASSSDRPGTNEQFF. The CDR3 DNA follows: TGTGCCAGCAGCTCGGACAGGCCGGGGACGAATGAGCAGTTCTTC.

This clone was seen a single time. The chain is built from TRBV4-2 and TRBJ2-7; perhaps TRBD2 as D (6 bases). The V gene's germline CDR1 is LGHNA and CDR2 YNFKEQ. Trimming pared 1 base from V and 0 bases from J, leaving 10 bases between. The CDR3 loop spans 15 amino acids. CDR3 amino acids: CASSQASGPSYEQYF. Here the CDR3 DNA reads TGTGCCAGCAGCCAAGCAAGCGGGCCCTCCTACGAGCAGTACTTC.

This clone is a singleton in its sample. The CDR3 nucleotides are TGTGCCAGCGGACCTCGTCCGACTAGCGGGAGTGGGTCCAAAAACATTCAGTACTTC. Amino acid sequence: CASGPRPTSGSGSKNIQYF. The J gene is TRBJ2-4, the V gene TRBV7-2, with 12 positions matching TRBD2. V lost 8 bases, J lost 2 bases, and 16 bases stayed unmatched. Germline CDR1 and CDR2: SGHTA and FQGNSA. CDR3 size: 19 residues.

The CDR3 loop reads CAISEWLAASYEQYF. CDR3 in DNA: TGTGCCATCAGTGAATGGCTAGCGGCCTCCTACGAGCAGTACTTC. The chain is built from TRBV10-3 and TRBJ2-7, with 7 bases aligning to TRBD2. The trim removed 3 bases at V and 0 bases at J, leaving 5 bases unmatched. CDR3 length: 15 amino acids. CDR1 ENHRY and CDR2 SYGVKD come from the germline V gene.

As DNA, the CDR3 is TGTGCCAGCAGTGCCCAGCTGGCGGGGAGCACAGATACGCAGTATTTT. Protein sequence: CASSAQLAGSTDTQYF. This rearrangement joins TRBV6-4 to TRBJ2-3; D is possibly TRBD2 (6 bases). The CDR3 runs to 16 residues. Germline lookup yields CDR1 MRHNA and CDR2 SNTAGT. Trimming removed 4 bases from V and 0 bases from J, with 14 bases in between.

The chain is built from TRBV7-9 and TRBJ2-1; possibly TRBD1 for D (5 bases). Germline assignment: CDR1 SEHNR and CDR2 FQNEAQ (reference sequence). This CDR3 comprises 16 residues. Trimming took off 2 bases at V and 9 bases at J, with 20 bases between the two ends. In DNA, the CDR3 is TGTGCCAGCAGCTTAATTGTAGGGGATAGGCATGGTGAGCAGTTCTTC. This codes for CASSLIVGDRHGEQFF.

The chain joins TRBV6-5 to TRBJ2-7; TRBD1 might be the D (6 bases). The CDR3 covers 13 residues. V lost 6 bases, J lost 3 bases, and 12 bases lay in between. Looked up from germline, CDR1 is MNHEY and CDR2 is SVGAGI. CDR3 sequence (DNA): TGTGCCAGCAGCACAGGGTCCGACTACGAGCAGTACTTC. This translates into CASSTGSDYEQYF.

The chain employs TRBV6-4 and TRBJ1-1, with 8 bases lining up with TRBD1. This CDR3 contains 14 residues. The J segment lost 4 bases and the V segment lost 0 bases, leaving 1 base of the junction unmatched. Looked up from germline, CDR1 is MRHNA and CDR2 is SNTAGT. CDR3 loop: CASSDSGTGTEAFF. In DNA form, the CDR3 reads TGTGCCAGCAGTGACTCGGGGACAGGCACTGAAGCTTTCTTT.

This clone was seen a single time. This chain joins TRBV11-2 and TRBJ2-5, with D uncertain. The CDR3 length is 15 residues. The V gene's germline CDR1 is SGHAT and CDR2 FQNNGV. Trimming took off 5 bases at V and 2 bases at J, with 15 bases between the two ends. The CDR3, as DNA: TGTGCCAGCAGCCCCCTCTTTGTCACACAAGAGACCCAGTACTTC. Its protein product is CASSPLFVTQETQYF.

The rearrangement links TRBV20-1 to TRBJ2-7; maybe TRBD2 (6 bases). In germline, CDR1 is DFQATT, CDR2 SNEGSKA (reference sequence). V dropped 5 bases and J dropped 4 bases, with 6 bases sitting between them. The CDR3 is 10 amino acids. For the CDR3, the DNA is TGCAGTGCTCTAGCGTACGAGCAGTACTTC. Translated: CSALAYEQYF.